This TCR beta chain was observed in a study of cytomegalovirus exposure and HLA in healthy donors. Study conclusions and caveats: TCR beta V- and J-gene trimming was later associated with a missense DCLRE1C variant.

As for this clone: Its antigen is undetermined.

The PCR had 60 Vbeta and 13 Jbeta primers. Libraries were prepared by immunoSEQ multiplex PCR; TCRdb keeps only in-frame clonotypes and omits some of them. In the table there are roughly 130,000 clones, over 60% of which are singletons. This sequence originates from a male donor in good health and CMV-seropositive. The sample comprised PBMCs.

The CDR3 sequence is CATSRDPGGGAETQYF. Here the CDR3 DNA reads TGTGCCACCAGCAGAGATCCGGGTGGCGGGGCTGAGACCCAGTACTTC. The chain has TRBV15 and TRBJ2-5; a weak D match, TRBD2 (6 bases). The ends were cut back, 0 bases at V and 5 bases at J, with 16 bases in the middle. The germline gives CDR1 LNHNV, CDR2 YYDKDF (reference sequence). This CDR3 spans 16 amino acids. Full variable domain (outside the CDR3, taken from reference TRBV15 and TRBJ2-5): DAMVIQNPRYQVTQFGKPVTLSCSQTLNHNVMYWYQQKSSQAPKLLFHYYDKDFNNEADTPDNFQSRRPNTSFCFLDIRSPGLGDTAMYLCATSRDPGGGAETQYFGPGTRLLVL.